The 17 T cell receptor beta chains below come from one sample, sequenced in a study of Ad26.COV2.S vaccination and SARS-CoV-2 variants listed by TCRdb under 2021. Receptor amplification or capture employed the immunoSEQ multiplex PCR assay. Sourced from immuneACCESS, this table was stored by TCRdb with only in-frame sequences that have V and J called. A share of the clones is absent; for the studies checked, an unresolved V gene accounts for under half, and the remainder has no known explanation. The sample table shows 300,000 to 350,000 clones, and roughly 86% are seen once. The ten top clones hold 1.9% of the sample. The treatment or condition label, read with the paper, signifies: roughly 20 received Ad26.COV2.S at low or high dose, single or two shots; roughly 5 received placebo; per-sample allocation not given. For vaccine and placebo recipients, the sequenced repertoires came from samples collected on day 63 after the first injection.

The specimen comprised peripheral blood, sampled in a trial of Ad26.COV2.S vaccine versus placebo. These receptors were obtained from a person aged 18 to 65 who received the Ad26.COV2.S COVID-19 vaccine or a placebo.

The gene calls are TRBV6-4 and TRBJ2-7; 8 nucleotides agree with TRBD2. Germline CDR1 reads MRHNA; CDR2 reads SNTAGT. J lost 3 bases, V lost 0 bases, and 10 bases had no gene match. The CDR3 is made up of 17 amino acids. The CDR3 here is CASSDSSCSAGGYEQYF. The CDR3, as DNA: TGTGCCAGCAGTGACTCGTCGTGTAGTGCGGGGGGCTACGAGCAGTACTTC.

The J gene is TRBJ2-3, the V gene TRBV3-1 (or the pseudogene TRBV3-2); a weak D match, TRBD1 (5 bases). Germline V gene sequence: CDR1 LGHDT, CDR2 YNNKEL (reference sequence). Trimming left V 2 bases short and J 0 bases short, with 9 bases between. This CDR3 region has 15 residues. CDR3 bases: TGTGCCAGCAGCCAATCGACAGATAGCACAGATACGCAGTATTTT. This translates into CASSQSTDSTDTQYF.

This clone was observed a handful of times. The J gene is TRBJ2-3, the V gene TRBV9; 7 bases line up with TRBD2. This CDR3 contains 16 residues. After removal of 4 bases from V and 2 bases from J, the junction contained 10 bases not matched to a gene. Germline V CDR1 and CDR2: SGDLS, YYNGEE. CDR3 sequence reads: CASSSRVAGLTDTQYF. The DNA for the CDR3 is TGTGCCAGCAGCTCCCGGGTAGCGGGCCTCACAGATACGCAGTATTTT. Together with reference TRBV9 and TRBJ2-3, the CDR3 gives the full variable domain: DSGVTQTPKHLITATGQRVTLRCSPRSGDLSVYWYQQSLDQGLQFLIQYYNGEERAKGNILERFSAQQFPDLHSELNLSSLELGDSALYFCASSSRVAGLTDTQYFGPGTRLTVL.

This rearrangement joins TRBV25-1 to TRBJ2-5, with 7 bases matching TRBD1. The CDR3 is 16 residues long. The germline CDR1 and CDR2 sequences are MGHDK and SYGVNS. V shed 8 bases, J shed 5 bases, and the junction held 17 bases outside the gene matches. CDR3 nucleotide sequence: TGTGCCAGCGATTCGCGCCGGGACAGTGTACGCGAGACCCAGTACTTC. Residues: CASDSRRDSVRETQYF.

The chain combines TRBV6-5 with TRBJ2-7, with TRBD1 identical over 8 bases. J was trimmed by 3 bases and V by 3 bases; bases with no gene match: 10. This CDR3 spans 16 amino acids. The germline V gene encodes CDR1 MNHEY and CDR2 SVGAGI. CDR3 DNA: TGTGCCAGCAGTTATAGTGGACAGGGAACACTCTACGAGCAGTACTTC. Amino acid sequence: CASSYSGQGTLYEQYF.

This clone was counted between two and nine times. This chain links TRBV30 with TRBJ2-7, with D unresolved. V was pared by 2 bases and J by 2 bases, with 7 bases between. The length of the CDR3 is 12 residues. In germline, CDR1 is GTSNPN, CDR2 SVGIG (reference sequence). In nucleotides, the CDR3 is TGTGCCTGGAGTTTACAGACCTACGAGCAGTACTTC. It encodes CAWSLQTYEQYF. Complete variable domain (other parts from reference TRBV30 and TRBJ2-7): SQTIHQWPATLVQPVGSPLSLECTVEGTSNPNLYWYRQAAGRGLQLLFYSVGIGQISSEVPQNLSASRPQDRQFILSSKKLLLSDSGFYLCAWSLQTYEQYFGPGTRLTVT.

This chain connects TRBV4-2 to TRBJ2-1; 9 bases match TRBD1. The V gene end was trimmed by 3 bases and the J gene end by 3 bases; junction bases not matched to a gene: 3. From germline, CDR1 is LGHNA and CDR2 YNFKEQ. The CDR3 length is 15 residues. CDR3 DNA sequence: TGTGCCAGCAGCCAGGGGACAGGGTACTACAATGAGCAGTTCTTC. Residues: CASSQGTGYYNEQFF.

J is TRBJ2-1 and V is TRBV3-1 (or the pseudogene TRBV3-2); 7 nucleotides agree with TRBD1. The J segment lost 2 bases and the V segment lost 5 bases, leaving 9 bases of the junction unmatched. CDR1 and CDR2 (germline): LGHDT, YNNKEL (reference sequence). This CDR3 contains 16 residues. CDR3 sequence (DNA): TGTGCCAGCAGCTTTCGACAGGGTCAAGCCTACAATGAGCAGTTCTTC. This encodes CASSFRQGQAYNEQFF.

The rearrangement links TRBV9 to TRBJ2-7; D ambiguous. The V end lost 0 bases, the J end lost 2 bases, and 12 bases lay between the germline ends. The V gene's germline CDR1 is SGDLS and CDR2 YYNGEE. This CDR3 has 15 residues. The CDR3 DNA reads TGTGCCAGCAGCGTAGGGTCCGGTCAAACCTACGAGCAGTACTTC. Translating it yields CASSVGSGQTYEQYF.

The gene calls are TRBV7-2 and TRBJ2-3, with 7 bases matching TRBD1. This CDR3 is 14 amino acids long. Trimming at V came to 1 base and at J to 8 bases, leaving 6 bases not matched to a gene. The V gene's germline CDR1 is SGHTA and CDR2 FQGNSA. In DNA, the CDR3 is TGTGCCAGCAGCTTAGGACATGCAGGGGGTACGCAGTATTTT. Protein sequence: CASSLGHAGGTQYF.

This chain connects TRBV9 to TRBJ2-7; D tentatively fits TRBD1 or TRBD2 (5 bases each). Per germline, CDR1 SGDLS and CDR2 YYNGEE. Trimming stripped 3 bases from V and 2 bases from J, with 9 bases between. The CDR3 length is 13 residues. CDR3 nucleotides: TGTGCCAGCAGCGCCGGGGACCCCTACGAGCAGTACTTC. It translates to CASSAGDPYEQYF.

J is TRBJ2-5 and V is TRBV25-1, with D maybe TRBD1 (7 bases). The CDR3 has 15 amino acids. CDR1 and CDR2 (germline): MGHDK, SYGVNS. V lost 6 bases and J 1 base, leaving 15 bases between the germline ends. As DNA, the CDR3 is TGTGCCAGCAGCGAGGGGGGACAGATCCAAGAGACCCAGTACTTC. As protein: CASSEGGQIQETQYF.

The rearrangement joins TRBV5-1 to TRBJ2-3; 8 bases fit TRBD2. The CDR3 is 16 amino acids. Germline V gene data show CDR1 as SGHRS and CDR2 as YFSETQ. V dropped 5 bases and J dropped 2; count of bases not matched to a gene: 10. CDR3 protein: CASRAVAGSFTDTQYF. The CDR3 nucleotides are TGCGCCAGCAGAGCCGTAGCGGGGAGTTTCACAGATACGCAGTATTTT.

This clone has just one count. The J gene is TRBJ2-2, the V gene TRBV4-2, with 8 bases matching TRBD2. This CDR3 region has 17 residues. Losses at the gene ends were 6 bases for V and 1 base for J; bases not matched to a gene: 10. Looked up from germline, CDR1 is LGHNA and CDR2 is YNFKEQ. CDR3 residues: CASRHIVAGMNTGELFF. The CDR3 DNA is TGTGCCAGCAGGCACATAGTAGCGGGGATGAACACCGGGGAGCTGTTTTTT.

This chain uses TRBV11-2 with TRBJ2-1; tentatively, D is TRBD1 (6 bases). V was trimmed by 5 bases and J by 2 bases, leaving 10 bases between them. From germline, CDR1 is SGHAT and CDR2 FQNNGV. The CDR3 totals 14 residues. The CDR3 coding sequence is TGTGCCAGCAGCACCAGGACAGCCTACAATGAGCAGTTCTTC. It is translated as CASSTRTAYNEQFF.

This clone was counted once. The V and J genes are TRBV5-4 and TRBJ1-1, with D hard to call. Trimming took 4 bases from V and 0 from J, leaving 10 bases between them. Per germline, CDR1 SGHNT and CDR2 YYREEE (reference sequence). The CDR3 spans 14 residues. The chain's CDR3 is CASSPYAVNTEAFF. For the CDR3, the DNA is TGTGCCAGCAGCCCCTACGCGGTGAACACTGAAGCTTTCTTT.

The rearrangement uses TRBV6-2 or TRBV6-3 and TRBJ2-7; D is unclear. Trimming removed 2 bases from V and 5 bases from J, with 13 bases in between. This CDR3 is 14 amino acids long. Germline CDR1 is MNHEY and CDR2 is SVGEGT. The CDR3 sequence is CASSYNLAGDEQYF. The CDR3 DNA reads as TGTGCCAGCAGTTACAACTTGGCCGGAGACGAGCAGTACTTC.